This T cell receptor beta chain was retrieved from a study of blood T cell repertoires in COVID-19. Study-wide background: Samples representing acute and convalescent COVID-19 were sourced from the United States, Italy and Spain.

Produced via immunoSEQ multiplex PCR; TCRdb's table is partial and in-frame only. This sample has under 200,000 clones; around 84% occur once, and the top ten carry more than 12%. The specimen sequenced was peripheral blood. The receptor was isolated from a woman in her seventies with COVID-19, enrolled during active disease.

The CDR3 sequence is CASSFSRGQTQYF. The CDR3 region has the DNA TGTGCCAGCAGTTTCAGCAGGGGGCAGACCCAGTACTTC. V usage is TRBV28 and J usage is TRBJ2-5, with 8 bases aligning to TRBD1. The CDR3 loop spans 13 amino acids. Germline trimming cut 3 bases from V and 6 bases from J; bases unmatched to any gene: 3. The germline V gene has CDR1 MDHEN and CDR2 SYDVKM.